This note documents a single T cell receptor (beta chain) sequence. This sample is drawn from a study of neoadjuvant anti-PD-1 for oral cavity cancer. Here immunoSEQ multiplex PCR was the method, and the copy in TCRdb shows in-frame clones only, minus some. The sample yields tens of thousands of clones, 65% to 85% seen once. As for time point: after neoadjuvant nivolumab, at surgical resection. V lost 2 bases, J lost 1 base, and 10 bases lay in between. The CDR3 runs 15 residues. Germline CDR1 SGHTA, CDR2 FQGNSA. J is TRBJ2-3 and V is TRBV7-2; D is perhaps TRBD2 (6 bases). The sequencing used PBMCs, collected after nivolumab (anti-PD-1) treatment. This clonotype was obtained from a person between 40 and 80 years old with oral cavity squamous cell carcinoma. The chain's CDR3 is CASSLKGLRTDTQYF. The CDR3 bases are TGTGCCAGCAGCTTAAAGGGACTGCGCACAGATACGCAGTATTTT.